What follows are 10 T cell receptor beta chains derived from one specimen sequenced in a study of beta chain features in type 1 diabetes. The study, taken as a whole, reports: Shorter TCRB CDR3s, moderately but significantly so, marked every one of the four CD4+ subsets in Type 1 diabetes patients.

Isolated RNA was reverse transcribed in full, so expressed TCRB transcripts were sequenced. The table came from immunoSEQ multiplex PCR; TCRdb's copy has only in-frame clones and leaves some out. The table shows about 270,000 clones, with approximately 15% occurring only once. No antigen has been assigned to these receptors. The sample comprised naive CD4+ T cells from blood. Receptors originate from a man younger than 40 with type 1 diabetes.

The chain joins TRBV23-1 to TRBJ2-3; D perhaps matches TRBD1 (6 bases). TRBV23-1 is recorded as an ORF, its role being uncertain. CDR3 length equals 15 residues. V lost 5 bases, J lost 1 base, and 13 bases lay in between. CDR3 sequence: CASSWGTKGTDTQYF. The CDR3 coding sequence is TGCGCCAGCAGTTGGGGGACAAAGGGCACAGATACGCAGTATTTT.

The CDR3, as DNA: TGTGCCAGCACCACGACAGGGTGGAACACCGGGGAGCTGTTTTTT. Residues: CASTTTGWNTGELFF. V gene TRBV9 combines with J gene TRBJ2-2, with 7 bases aligning to TRBD1. After removal of 6 bases from V and 1 base from J, the junction contained 6 bases not matched to a gene. Germline V gives CDR1 SGDLS, CDR2 YYNGEE. This CDR3 is 15 amino acids long.

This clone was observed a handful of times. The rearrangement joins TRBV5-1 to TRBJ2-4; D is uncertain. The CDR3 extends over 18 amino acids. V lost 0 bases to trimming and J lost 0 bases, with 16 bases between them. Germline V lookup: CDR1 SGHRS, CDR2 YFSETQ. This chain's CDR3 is CASSLALGSRQAKNIQYF. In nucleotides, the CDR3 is TGCGCCAGCAGCTTGGCCCTGGGCAGCCGGCAAGCCAAAAACATTCAGTACTTC.

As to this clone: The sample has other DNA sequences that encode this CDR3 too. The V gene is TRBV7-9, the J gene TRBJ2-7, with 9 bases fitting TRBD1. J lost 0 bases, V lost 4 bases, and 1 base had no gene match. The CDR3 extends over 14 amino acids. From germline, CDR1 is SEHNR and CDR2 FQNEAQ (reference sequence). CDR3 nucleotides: TGTGCCAGCAGCTCGGGACAGGGCTCCTACGAGCAGTACTTC. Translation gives CASSSGQGSYEQYF.

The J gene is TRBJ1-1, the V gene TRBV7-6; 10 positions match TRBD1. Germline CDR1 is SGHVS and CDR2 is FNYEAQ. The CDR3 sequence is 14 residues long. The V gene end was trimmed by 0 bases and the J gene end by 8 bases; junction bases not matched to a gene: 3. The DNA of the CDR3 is TGTGCCAGCAGCTTAGCAGACAGGGGGCGAGAAGCTTTCTTT. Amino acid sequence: CASSLADRGREAFF.

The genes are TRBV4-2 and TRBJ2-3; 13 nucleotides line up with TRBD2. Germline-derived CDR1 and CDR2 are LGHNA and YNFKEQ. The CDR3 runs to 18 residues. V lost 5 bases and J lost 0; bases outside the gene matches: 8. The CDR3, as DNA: TGTGCCAGCAGCAACCCCGGGACTAGCGGGACTAGCACAGATACGCAGTATTTT. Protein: CASSNPGTSGTSTDTQYF.

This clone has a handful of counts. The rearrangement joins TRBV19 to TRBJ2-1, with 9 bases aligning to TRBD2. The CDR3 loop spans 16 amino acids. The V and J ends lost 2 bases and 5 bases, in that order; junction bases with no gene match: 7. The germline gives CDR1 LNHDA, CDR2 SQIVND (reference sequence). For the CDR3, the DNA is TGTGCCAGTAGTATACGGCCTAGCGGGACGCACAATGAGCAGTTCTTC. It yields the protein CASSIRPSGTHNEQFF.

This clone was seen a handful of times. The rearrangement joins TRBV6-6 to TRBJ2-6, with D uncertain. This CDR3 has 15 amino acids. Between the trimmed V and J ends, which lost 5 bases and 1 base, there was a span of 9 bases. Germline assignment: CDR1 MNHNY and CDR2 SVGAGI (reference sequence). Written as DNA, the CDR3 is TGTGCCAGCAGTATAGACGGGTCTGGGGCCAACGTCCTGACTTTC. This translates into CASSIDGSGANVLTF.

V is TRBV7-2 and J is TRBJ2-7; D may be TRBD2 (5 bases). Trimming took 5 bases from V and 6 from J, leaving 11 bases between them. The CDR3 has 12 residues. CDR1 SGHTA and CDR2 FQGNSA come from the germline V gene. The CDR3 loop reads CASSASRGEQYF. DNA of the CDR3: TGTGCCAGCAGCGCGAGCCGGGGCGAGCAGTACTTC.

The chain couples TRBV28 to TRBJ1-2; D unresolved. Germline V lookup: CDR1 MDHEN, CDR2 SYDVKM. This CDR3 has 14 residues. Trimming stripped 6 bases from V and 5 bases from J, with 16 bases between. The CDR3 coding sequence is TGTGCCAGCAGCGGAGACGGAGACCTGTATGGCTACACCTTC. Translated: CASSGDGDLYGYTF.